The clone carrying this T cell receptor (beta chain) was observed a handful of times. The CDR3 sequence is 15 residues long. V lost 5 bases to trimming and J lost 0 bases, with 10 bases between them. One entry per CDR3 protein results from TCRdb running MiXCR on the 5' RACE reads. Of 270,000 or so distinct CDR3 sequences in the sample, roughly 18% were seen once. These data come from a study of T-cell memory formation after mild COVID-19. This receptor was identified in a man between 18 and 35 years old who had mild COVID-19 (a few samples of this study predate the infection). Cell type and time point are not known. The chain employs TRBV12-3 or TRBV12-4 and TRBJ2-2; D gene uncertain. Specimen: PBMCs or a T cell subset sorted from them (not recorded which). The CDR3 sequence: CASSLRSANTGELFF. CDR3 DNA: TGTGCCAGCAGTCTCAGGAGCGCGAACACCGGGGAGCTGTTTTTT.